This is a list of T cell receptor beta chains from one sample in a study of graft-versus-host responses after intestinal transplantation. Clones were read by immunoSEQ multiplex PCR, and TCRdb kept only the in-frame ones, dropping some. Of tens of thousands of clones listed, 92% are singletons. The source material was PBMCs, sampled 262 days after intestinal transplant. The source is a human patient who received an intestinal transplant, so some T cells may come from the graft donor. Both conserved end residues are part of each CDR3. A D gene is named only where the DNA matches it firmly. Not every row has a clone size; where given, it reads once, few, many or a size class.

j_call | clone_size | d_call | v_call | cdr3_aa | cdr3_nt
TRBJ2-7 | NA | TRBD2 | TRBV5-4 | CASSLRAGSEQYF | TGTGCCAGCAGCTTGAGAGCGGGGAGCGAGCAGTACTTC
TRBJ2-1 | NA | NA | TRBV14 | CASSQGDWSYNEQFF | TGTGCCAGCAGCCAGGGGGACTGGTCCTACAATGAGCAGTTCTTC
TRBJ2-7 | NA | TRBD2 | TRBV28 | CASSPFLAGVEQYF | TGTGCCAGCAGTCCCTTCTTGGCGGGAGTCGAGCAGTACTTC
TRBJ2-7 | NA | NA | TRBV18 | CASSGTAGSYEQYF | TGTGCCAGCTCCGGGACGGCCGGCTCCTACGAGCAGTACTTC
TRBJ2-7 | NA | TRBD1 | TRBV7-8 | CASSFGQDYEQYF | TGTGCCAGCAGCTTTGGACAGGACTACGAGCAGTACTTC
TRBJ2-6 | NA | TRBD1 | TRBV5-4 | CASSQASGQVYSGANVLTF | TGTGCCAGCAGCCAAGCTTCTGGACAGGTGTACTCTGGGGCCAACGTCCTGACTTTC
TRBJ2-1 | NA | NA | TRBV27 | CATSGAPWDEQFF | TGTGCTACCTCGGGAGCCCCCTGGGATGAGCAGTTCTTC
TRBJ1-4 | once | NA | TRBV19 | CASSRASELFF | TGTGCCAGTAGTCGGGCAAGTGAACTGTTTTTT
TRBJ2-7 | NA | TRBD2 | TRBV2 | CASSDPLAGGYEQYF | TGTGCCAGCAGTGATCCGCTAGCGGGGGGCTACGAGCAGTACTTC
TRBJ1-4 | few | NA | TRBV2 | CASSEMVGGWEKLFF | TGTGCCAGCAGTGAAATGGTAGGGGGTTGGGAAAAACTGTTTTTT
TRBJ2-7 | NA | NA | TRBV15 | CATSHAYEQYF | TGTGCCACCAGCCACGCCTACGAGCAGTACTTC
TRBJ2-3 | NA | TRBD1 | TRBV4-1 | CASSQWTGAATDTQYF | TGCGCCAGCAGCCAATGGACAGGGGCGGCCACAGATACGCAGTATTTT
TRBJ2-7 | NA | NA | TRBV10-3 | CAISESDGPSYEQYF | TGTGCCATCAGTGAGTCTGACGGCCCCTCCTACGAGCAGTACTTC
TRBJ2-1 | NA | NA | TRBV4-1 | CASSRAYNEQFF | TGCGCCAGCAGCCGGGCATACAATGAGCAGTTCTTC
TRBJ2-1 | NA | TRBD2 | TRBV7-8 | CASSHRLADYNEQFF | TGTGCCAGCAGCCATCGACTAGCGGACTACAATGAGCAGTTCTTC
TRBJ2-2 | NA | TRBD1 | TRBV27 | CASSQQGALTGELFF | TGTGCCAGCAGCCAACAGGGGGCCCTGACCGGGGAGCTGTTTTTT
TRBJ2-7 | few | NA | TRBV29-1 | CSVGGGITYEQYF | TGCAGCGTAGGGGGGGGTATCACCTACGAGCAGTACTTC
TRBJ1-2 | NA | TRBD1 | TRBV28 | CASSPQRQGANYGYTF | TGTGCCAGCAGCCCCCAACGACAGGGAGCTAACTATGGCTACACCTTC
TRBJ1-5 | NA | NA | TRBV7-8 | CASSLSGYYDSNQPQHF | TGTGCCAGCAGCTTAAGCGGTTACTATGATAGCAATCAGCCCCAGCATTTT
TRBJ2-1 | NA | TRBD2 | TRBV6-1 | CATRLAGGGNEQFF | TGTGCCACCCGACTAGCGGGAGGAGGCAATGAGCAGTTCTTC
TRBJ2-7 | NA | NA | TRBV6-1 | CASSEGYKQSYEQYF | TGTGCCAGCAGTGAGGGTTACAAACAGTCCTACGAGCAGTACTTC
TRBJ2-1 | NA | NA | TRBV4-1 | CASSQGGGTGTYNEQFF | TGCGCCAGCAGCCAGGGAGGGGGGACAGGCACCTACAATGAGCAGTTCTTC
TRBJ2-3 | NA | TRBD2 | TRBV5-1 | CASSLGVGAGEIPQYF | TGCGCCAGCAGCTTGGGGGTAGGTGCGGGAGAAATCCCGCAGTATTTT
TRBJ2-1 | NA | TRBD1 | TRBV18 | CASSSGQGNNEQFF | TGTGCCAGCTCATCGGGACAGGGCAACAATGAGCAGTTCTTC
TRBJ1-2 | NA | TRBD1 | TRBV10-2 | CASSPGQGDYGYTF | TGCGCCAGCAGCCCGGGACAGGGGGACTATGGCTACACCTTC
TRBJ1-5 | NA | NA | TRBV2 | CASSGEGNQPQHF | TGTGCCAGCAGTGGGGAGGGGAATCAGCCCCAGCATTTT